These T cell receptor beta chains were read from a single sample in a study of regulatory T cells in long-lasting Graves disease. TCRdb used MiXCR to reprocess the multiplex PCR reads, holding one entry per CDR3 protein. In the table there are approximately 500,000 distinct CDR3 sequences, around a fifth of which are singletons. The source material was peripheral blood mononuclear cells (PBMCs), sampled when the disease was refractory, from a patient treated with antithyroid drugs. These TCRs come from a female donor with Graves disease. Both conserved end residues are trimmed from each CDR3. The order of the fields is J gene, CDR3 length, V gene, CDR3 protein.

TRBJ2-5 15 TRBV6-1 ASSQATFDRGKETQY
TRBJ2-5 11 TRBV28 ASTLRQEETQY
TRBJ1-1 10 TRBV28 ASSSQTDEAF
TRBJ2-3 11 TRBV24-1 ATSDSPTGTQY
TRBJ1-2 12 TRBV6-1 ASSEQAWDRGYT
TRBJ1-1 12 TRBV5-1 ASSLGADFFEAF
TRBJ1-1 12 TRBV19 ASSMGQMNTEAF
TRBJ2-7 12 TRBV7-8 ASSLRWTGHEQY
TRBJ2-1 11 TRBV5-1 ASRAGADNEQF
TRBJ2-4 14 TRBV7-2 ASSPPGLAGGSIQY
TRBJ1-4 13 TRBV18 ASSSPGQEGEKLF
TRBJ1-5 12 TRBV6-1 ASTGTGGNQPQH
TRBJ1-1 11 TRBV19 ASSSNQNTGAF
TRBJ2-7 12 TRBV30 AWSVGSGGYEQY
TRBJ1-3 12 TRBV20-1 SAPHQGSGNTIY
TRBJ2-7 11 TRBV28 ASRFIGGNEQY
TRBJ1-2 13 TRBV10-3 AIMAGLEGGYGYT
TRBJ1-1 14 TRBV5-1 ASSATPDAAAAEAF
TRBJ1-1 11 TRBV5-1 ASSVGGFPEAF
TRBJ2-4 11 TRBV5-6 ASSPGIGNIQY
TRBJ1-1 12 TRBV12-3/TRBV12-4 ASSIQQGGTEAF
TRBJ2-2 13 TRBV12-3/TRBV12-4 ASSLNGGDTGELF
TRBJ1-1 12 TRBV19 ASRFLGANTEAF
TRBJ2-7 15 TRBV28 ASSFSVGAGTSYEQY
TRBJ2-7 13 TRBV5-1 ASSRTDRAIYEQY
TRBJ1-2 13 TRBV7-9 ASSERGGLDYGYT
TRBJ1-1 12 TRBV14 ASSFIGGGTEAF
TRBJ2-3 12 TRBV28 ASSFGRAADTQY
TRBJ2-3 12 TRBV10-3 AISEGSYTDTQY